This T cell receptor beta chain was recovered during a study of control samples from healthy donors and cancer patients. Germline values: CDR1 SGHDT, CDR2 YYEEEE. The CDR3 is made up of 16 amino acids. The ends lost 2 bases at V and 3 bases at J; junction bases unmatched: 10. Method: immunoSEQ multiplex PCR; TCRdb's copy keeps in-frame clones and lacks some. The data contain about 31,000 clones, approximately 93% of them singletons. The receptor comes from a man aged 60-69 years in good health. The sequencing sample was made of blood. This chain uses TRBV5-6 with TRBJ1-2; 7 bases line up with TRBD1. The CDR3: CASSLMGGGAYYGYTF. Written as DNA, the CDR3 is TGTGCCAGCAGCTTAATGGGAGGGGGCGCATACTATGGCTACACCTTC.